The next 20 T cell receptor beta chains were all read from a single sample in a study of blood T cell repertoires in COVID-19. Assay: immunoSEQ multiplex PCR; the TCRdb copy retains only in-frame clones and omits some. The table lists about 250,000 clones, around nine tenths of them singletons. Sequenced material: peripheral blood. All receptors derive from a man older than 75 with acute or convalescent COVID-19.

The J gene is TRBJ1-1, the V gene TRBV5-1, with a possible D match to TRBD1 (5 bases). The CDR3 consists of 15 residues. The germline gives CDR1 SGHRS, CDR2 YFSETQ. V was shortened by 0 bases and J by 4 bases, with 13 bases between the two germline ends. This CDR3 is CASSLGQRTLTEAFF. The CDR3 DNA sequence: TGCGCCAGCAGCTTGGGGCAACGGACACTCACTGAAGCTTTCTTT.

The rearrangement joins TRBV27 to TRBJ1-6; TRBD1 aligns across 9 bases. The germline V gene encodes CDR1 MNHEY and CDR2 SMNVEV (reference sequence). The CDR3 runs 14 residues. Trimming removed 2 bases from V and 7 bases from J; junction bases left unmatched: 0. The CDR3 bases are TGTGCCAGCAGTTTAGGACAGGGGAATTCACCCCTCCACTTT. This encodes CASSLGQGNSPLHF.

This sequence joins TRBV7-2 and TRBJ2-3, with a tentative D call TRBD2 (6 bases). CDR1 is SGHTA, CDR2 FQGNSA, per germline. The ends were cut back, 5 bases at V and 2 bases at J, with 11 bases in the middle. The CDR3 is 14 residues long. The CDR3 bases are TGTGCCAGCAGCCAGGGACTCCCCACAGATACGCAGTATTTT. It encodes CASSQGLPTDTQYF. The whole variable domain, remainder taken from reference TRBV7-2 and TRBJ2-3, is GAGVSQSPSNKVTEKGKDVELRCDPISGHTALYWYRQSLGQGLEFLIYFQGNSAPDKSGLPSDRFSAERTGGSVSTLTIQRTQQEDSAVYLCASSQGLPTDTQYFGPGTRLTVL.

This clone is a singleton in its sample. V and J are TRBV5-8 and TRBJ1-1; the D gene is possibly TRBD1 (6 bases). V lost 5 bases and J 1 base, leaving 12 bases between the germline ends. Germline CDR1 SGHTS, CDR2 YDEGEE. The CDR3 consists of 14 residues. The DNA for the CDR3 is TGTGCCAGCAGGAGGGGGACAACGAACACTGAAGCTTTCTTT. Its protein is CASRRGTTNTEAFF.

CDR3 sequence reads: CASSKVQGAISYNEQFF. In nucleotides, the CDR3 is TGTGCCAGCAGCAAAGTTCAGGGGGCCATTTCCTACAATGAGCAGTTCTTC. V and J are TRBV21-1 and TRBJ2-1; TRBD1, the table's D call, was not compared with the DNA. TRBV21-1 is classified as a pseudogene. CDR3 length: 17 residues.

This clone has more than one count but fewer than ten. The chain employs TRBV4-3 and TRBJ2-6, with TRBD1 matching 8 bases. Germline CDR1 is LGHNA and CDR2 is YSLEER. The CDR3 runs to 18 residues. The junction had 8 bases not matched to a gene; V was cut back by 4 bases and J by 0 bases. The CDR3 region is CASSRFGQGNSGANVLTF. CDR3 nucleotides: TGCGCCAGCAGCCGCTTCGGACAGGGAAACTCTGGGGCCAACGTCCTGACTTTC.

The chain couples TRBV24-1 to TRBJ2-1; possibly TRBD2 for D (6 bases). V was shortened by 4 bases and J by 0 bases, with 18 bases between the two germline ends. Germline CDR1 is KGHDR and CDR2 is SFDVKD. The CDR3 extends over 18 amino acids. For the CDR3, the DNA is TGTGCCACCAGTGACCTGACTAGATTGGGTGGCTCCTACAATGAGCAGTTCTTC. Residues: CATSDLTRLGGSYNEQFF.

V is TRBV4-2 and J is TRBJ2-7, with TRBD2 matching over 11 bases. The CDR3 consists of 16 residues. V lost 4 bases to trimming and J lost 4 bases; unmatched junction nucleotides: 9. The germline V gene has CDR1 LGHNA and CDR2 YNFKEQ. CDR3 sequence reads: CASSPPEASGRYEQYF. As DNA, the CDR3 is TGTGCCAGCAGCCCCCCGGAGGCTAGCGGGAGGTACGAGCAGTACTTC.

The chain carries TRBV5-1 and TRBJ2-1; 8 nucleotides agree with TRBD1. The CDR3 contains 11 residues. Germline values: CDR1 SGHRS, CDR2 YFSETQ. Trimming cost V 0 bases and J 14 bases; bases outside gene matches: 1. CDR3 amino acids: CASSLDRGEFF. The CDR3, as DNA: TGCGCCAGCAGCTTGGACAGGGGGGAGTTCTTC.

The chain employs TRBV28 and TRBJ2-3; 14 nucleotides line up with TRBD2. The CDR3 has 18 amino acids. Losses at the gene ends were 6 bases for V and 1 base for J; bases not matched to a gene: 9. CDR1 MDHEN and CDR2 SYDVKM come from the germline V gene. CDR3 DNA: TGTGCCAGCAGCCCCGGGACTAGCGGGAGCCTGCGCACAGATACGCAGTATTTT. It encodes CASSPGTSGSLRTDTQYF.

The chain combines TRBV5-1 with TRBJ2-2; 9 bases are a match to TRBD2. V trimming: 2 bases; J trimming: 4 bases; junction bases outside the gene matches: 6. The germline gives CDR1 SGHRS, CDR2 YFSETQ. This CDR3 comprises 16 residues. The CDR3 DNA follows: TGCGCCAGCAGCTTCGAGCGGGGGGTAGGCACCGGGGAGCTGTTTTTT. It is translated as CASSFERGVGTGELFF. The whole variable domain, filled in from reference TRBV5-1 and TRBJ2-2, reads KAGVTQTPRYLIKTRGQQVTLSCSPISGHRSVSWYQQTPGQGLQFLFEYFSETQRNKGNFPGRFSGRQFSNSRSEMNVSTLELGDSALYLCASSFERGVGTGELFFGEGSRLTVL.

This clone was recorded a few times. In DNA, the CDR3 is TGTGCCAGCAGTTACCAGGGGACAGCGATAAATTCACCCCTCCACTTT. Amino acid sequence: CASSYQGTAINSPLHF. V usage is TRBV6-5 and J usage is TRBJ1-6, with 7 nucleotides matching TRBD1. Germline V lookup: CDR1 MNHEY, CDR2 SVGAGI. The J segment lost 7 bases and the V segment lost 2 bases, leaving 8 bases of the junction unmatched. The CDR3 is 16 residues long.

The CDR3 protein is CASSQVTGSTYQPQHF. The CDR3 DNA sequence: TGTGCCAGCAGCCAAGTGACAGGATCTACCTATCAGCCCCAGCATTTT. J is TRBJ1-5 and V is TRBV4-2; a possible D gene is TRBD1 (6 bases). CDR3 length equals 16 residues. The germline gives CDR1 LGHNA, CDR2 YNFKEQ. The V end was cut by 1 base, the J end by 5 bases, with 15 bases between.

The chain joins TRBV12-3 or TRBV12-4 to TRBJ2-5; TRBD1 matches 8 bases. With 6 bases clipped from V and 5 bases from J, the junction kept 5 bases outside the gene matches. CDR3 size: 13 residues. The CDR3 coding sequence is TGTGCCAGCAGGACGACAGGGGCGGAGACCCAGTACTTC. Translation: CASRTTGAETQYF.

A few counts support this clone. This chain uses TRBV29-1 with TRBJ1-1; D is uncertain. The CDR3 has 13 residues. Germline V gene lookup returns CDR1 SQVTM and CDR2 ANQGSEA. Trimming took off 4 bases at V and 1 base at J, with 10 bases between the two ends. CDR3 amino acids: CSVGGVANTEAFF. CDR3 in DNA: TGCAGCGTTGGCGGGGTGGCGAACACTGAAGCTTTCTTT.

This clone has a handful of counts. The V gene is TRBV9, the J gene TRBJ2-2; D remains ambiguous. The germline V gene encodes CDR1 SGDLS and CDR2 YYNGEE. V was trimmed by 2 bases and J by 0 bases, leaving 5 bases between them. The CDR3 is 14 amino acids. CDR3 DNA: TGTGCCAGCAGCGTTATCGCGAACACCGGGGAGCTGTTTTTT. This gives the protein CASSVIANTGELFF. The variable domain in full, with the rest retrieved from reference TRBV9 and TRBJ2-2, is DSGVTQTPKHLITATGQRVTLRCSPRSGDLSVYWYQQSLDQGLQFLIQYYNGEERAKGNILERFSAQQFPDLHSELNLSSLELGDSALYFCASSVIANTGELFFGEGSRLTVL.

This clone occurred a few times. V usage is TRBV9 and J usage is TRBJ1-3; D is unclear. The CDR3 is 15 amino acids. Trimming removed 2 bases at V and 0 bases at J, with 9 bases between. Germline V lookup: CDR1 SGDLS, CDR2 YYNGEE. The CDR3 spells CASSVGIGSGNTIYF. In DNA, the CDR3 is TGTGCCAGCAGCGTCGGGATAGGCTCTGGAAACACCATATATTTT.

The V call is TRBV19, the J call TRBJ2-1, with TRBD2 identical over 8 bases. The ends lost 7 bases at V and 6 bases at J; junction bases unmatched: 11. In germline, CDR1 is LNHDA, CDR2 SQIVND (reference sequence). The CDR3 is 15 amino acids. The CDR3 here is CASTPLGLDGNEQFF. CDR3 DNA: TGTGCCAGTACGCCCCTGGGACTAGATGGCAATGAGCAGTTCTTC.

V is TRBV5-6 and J is TRBJ1-6; tentative D call: TRBD1 (5 bases). Trimming shortened V by 4 bases and J by 6 bases, and 20 bases separated the two germline ends. Looked up from germline, CDR1 is SGHDT and CDR2 is YYEEEE. The CDR3 totals 17 residues. CDR3 region: CASSRGLTAGTNSPLHF. For the CDR3, the DNA is TGTGCCAGCAGCAGGGGTTTGACAGCGGGCACTAATTCACCCCTCCACTTT.

This chain links TRBV10-3 with TRBJ1-2, with a tentative D call TRBD1 (5 bases). The germline CDR1 and CDR2 sequences are ENHRY and SYGVKD. The CDR3 extends over 13 amino acids. Trimming pared 4 bases from V and 3 bases from J, leaving 9 bases between. CDR3 sequence (DNA): TGTGCCATCAGTGCTCAGGGCTACTATGGCTACACCTTC. Translating it yields CAISAQGYYGYTF.